This T cell receptor beta chain came from a study of control samples from healthy donors and cancer patients. The assay was immunoSEQ multiplex PCR, and TCRdb's table has in-frame clones only and misses some. The repertoire holds about 82,000 clones, with 75% to 90% as singletons. The CDR3 is 13 residues long. Germline CDR1 and CDR2: SNHLY and FYNNEI. Trimming at V came to 7 bases and at J to 8 bases, leaving 4 bases not matched to a gene. Source material: blood. The clonotype comes from a man between 50 and 59 years old in good health. The chain couples TRBV2 to TRBJ1-6; 8 bases fit TRBD1. The CDR3: CASKDREDSPLHF. CDR3 sequence (DNA): TGTGCCAGCAAGGACAGGGAAGATTCACCCCTCCACTTT.